This T cell receptor (beta chain) comes out of a study of spatial heterogeneity in lung cancer. Whole-study context: In raw reads, more than eight appearances on average were recorded for each unique TCR and UMI combination. Study results and limitations: TCRs found ubiquitously expanded in tumor appeared in blood more at resection than at follow-up.

TCR cDNA molecules each had a unique molecular identifier. Each CDR3 protein is one row after TCRdb ran MiXCR on the 5' RACE reads. The sample lists under 150,000 distinct CDR3 sequences; 10% to 13% were seen once. CDR1 and CDR2 from the germline V gene are ENHRY and SYGVKD. The CDR3 runs to 16 residues. V was shortened by 0 bases and J by 2 bases, with 13 bases between the two germline ends. The sample's time point: blood at routine non-recurrence follow-up after resection. Whole RNA, isolated from tumor, nontumor lung or frozen PBMC, was sequenced without prior sorting. Regarding this clonotype: The target antigen is unknown.

This sequence was found in a female donor with early-stage non-small cell lung cancer. Here the sequenced sample was PBMCs, taken at follow-up. The chain is built from TRBV10-3 and TRBJ1-2; a possible D gene is TRBD1 (5 bases). As DNA, the CDR3 is TGTGCCATCAGTGAGTCGGAGGGGCGAAGAAACTATGGCTACACCTTC. Its protein is CAISESEGRRNYGYTF.